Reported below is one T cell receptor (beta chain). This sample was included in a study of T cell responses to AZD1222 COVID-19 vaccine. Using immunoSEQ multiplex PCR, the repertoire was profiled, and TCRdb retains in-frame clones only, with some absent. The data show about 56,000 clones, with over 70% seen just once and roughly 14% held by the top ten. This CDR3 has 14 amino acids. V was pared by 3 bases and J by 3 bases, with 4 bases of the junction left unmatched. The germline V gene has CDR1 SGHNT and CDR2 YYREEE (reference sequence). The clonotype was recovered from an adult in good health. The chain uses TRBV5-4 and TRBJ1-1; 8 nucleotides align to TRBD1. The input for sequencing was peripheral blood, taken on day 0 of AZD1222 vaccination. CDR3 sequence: CASSSNRGDTEAFF. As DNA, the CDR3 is TGTGCCAGCAGCTCCAACAGGGGGGACACTGAAGCTTTCTTT.